This TCR beta chain is from a study of blood T cell repertoires in COVID-19. Enrolment of Seattle patients took place during active infection, and they were followed longitudinally. The CDR3 runs to 15 residues. V shed 3 bases, J shed 5 bases, and the junction held 5 bases outside the gene matches. CDR1 is MNHEY, CDR2 SMNVEV, per germline (reference sequence). Method: immunoSEQ multiplex PCR; TCRdb's copy keeps in-frame clones and lacks some. The sample yields fewer than 200,000 clones, roughly 81% seen once. Sequencing was done on a sample of peripheral blood. The receptor's source is a woman older than 75 with COVID-19, enrolled during active disease. V usage is TRBV27 and J usage is TRBJ2-7; 12 bases are a match to TRBD1. This chain's CDR3 is CASSFWDRGRNEQYF. The CDR3 nucleotides read TGTGCCAGCAGTTTCTGGGACAGGGGGCGAAACGAGCAGTACTTC.